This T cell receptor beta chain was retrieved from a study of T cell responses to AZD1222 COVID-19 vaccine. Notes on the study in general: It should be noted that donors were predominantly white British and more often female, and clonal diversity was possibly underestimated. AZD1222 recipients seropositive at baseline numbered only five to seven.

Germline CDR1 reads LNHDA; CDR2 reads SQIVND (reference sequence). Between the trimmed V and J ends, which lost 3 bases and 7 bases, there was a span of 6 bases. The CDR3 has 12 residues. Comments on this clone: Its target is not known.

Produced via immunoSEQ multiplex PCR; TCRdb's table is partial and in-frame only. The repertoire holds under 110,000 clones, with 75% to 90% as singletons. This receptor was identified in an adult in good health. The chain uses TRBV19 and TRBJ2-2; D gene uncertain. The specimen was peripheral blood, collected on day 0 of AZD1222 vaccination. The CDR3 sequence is CASSIQDGELFF. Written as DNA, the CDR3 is TGTGCCAGTAGTATTCAAGACGGGGAGCTGTTTTTT.